The rows below give T cell receptor beta chains drawn from one sample of a study of vaccination and CD4 T cells after COVID-19. Their antigen targets remain unknown. TCRdb independently ran MiXCR on the PCR reads; one entry per CDR3 protein. This repertoire shows about 15,000 distinct CDR3 sequences, about 53% found once; its top ten account for 3.5% to 4.5%. This specimen consisted of CD4+ T cells from blood, cultured in vitro, obtained before SARS-CoV-2 vaccination. The receptors come from a human donor who had recovered from COVID-19. CDR3s include the opening cysteine and the closing phenylalanine or tryptophan.

j_call v_call cdr3_aa
TRBJ2-7 TRBV24-1 CATSDADNYEQYF
TRBJ1-2 TRBV7-2 CASSLDPGKVRGYTF
TRBJ1-1 TRBV12-1 CASSPSEDRDGMNTEAFF
TRBJ2-3 TRBV5-4 CASSPWTSARGTDTQYF
TRBJ2-2 TRBV6-1 CASSTVTGELFF
TRBJ1-5 TRBV10-3 CAISESTLFSNQPQHF
TRBJ2-6 TRBV19 CASSINWGGGANVLTF
TRBJ1-5 TRBV7-4 CASPIKRQINQPQHF
TRBJ2-7 TRBV7-2 CASSIRTSGDTFSYEQYF
TRBJ1-2 TRBV4-2 CASSQSASRGYTF
TRBJ1-1 TRBV30 CAWRAARATEAFF
TRBJ1-2 TRBV11-3 CASSLGSPGNYGYTF
TRBJ1-5 TRBV7-2 CASSLTGGRSNQPQHF
TRBJ1-4 TRBV7-2 CASSLISGQASEKLFF
TRBJ2-5 TRBV27 CASRLTGQETQYF
TRBJ1-5 TRBV24-1 CATGRLRDKDQPQHF
. TRBV11-2 CASSPDTFYEQYF
TRBJ2-7 TRBV27 CASSLSWLQSEQYF
TRBJ1-1 TRBV19 CASSILGLHTEAFF
TRBJ2-3 TRBV29-1 CSAPTDRGIHTQYF
TRBJ1-1 TRBV11-2 CASSWGGSGAFF
TRBJ1-1 TRBV28 CASSFLRLDRGRWEAFF
TRBJ1-3 TRBV6-1 CASTLSGNTIYF
TRBJ1-2 TRBV6-1 CASRDSANYGYTF
TRBJ2-6 TRBV4-3 CASSQDLGSGANVLTF
TRBJ2-3 TRBV7-6 CASSLAWASTDTQYF
TRBJ1-5 TRBV4-1 CASSQDGRQGAQPQHF
TRBJ1-2 TRBV28 CASSLRGLLYGYTF
TRBJ2-3 TRBV7-2 CASSPFPRARDTQYF
TRBJ1-1 TRBV6-1 CASILGQGLNTEAFF
TRBJ2-7 TRBV27 CASRHRDRNEQYF
TRBJ1-1 TRBV7-8 CASSLGRGTYTEAFF
TRBJ1-6 TRBV4-1 CASSLQNNSPLHF
TRBJ2-6 TRBV18 CASRTGAGANVLTF
TRBJ2-3 TRBV7-3 CASSRVGRVTDTQYF
TRBJ1-2 TRBV7-2 CASSPRTDYNYGYTF
TRBJ1-5 TRBV20-1 CSAGGLQGQGTSQPQHF
TRBJ2-7 TRBV11-3 CASSLGLAGRYEQYF
TRBJ1-5 TRBV19 CASSIRLVQGRQPQHF
TRBJ1-5 TRBV19 CASSSYLGSNQPQHF
TRBJ2-2 TRBV7-2 CASSGPAGSLGELFF
TRBJ1-1 TRBV5-4 CASSLGLKGTEAFF
TRBJ1-2 TRBV28 CASFYYGYTF
TRBJ2-3 TRBV7-9 CASSLGVSSTDTQYF